These 4 T cell receptor beta chains came from one sample sequenced in a study of blood T cell repertoires in COVID-19. Sequencing used immunoSEQ multiplex PCR; TCRdb keeps in-frame clones, though not all of them. The sample contains under 200,000 clones, roughly 86% of which appear only once. The material sequenced was peripheral blood. The receptors were gathered from a man aged 18 to 35 with active or convalescent COVID-19.

The chain employs TRBV27 and TRBJ2-1; 8 bases map to TRBD2. J was trimmed by 4 bases and V by 3 bases; bases with no gene match: 5. Germline V CDR1 and CDR2: MNHEY, SMNVEV (reference sequence). The CDR3 consists of 15 residues. CDR3 coding DNA: TGTGCCAGCAGTTTCGCTAGCGGGCTGTACAATGAGCAGTTCTTC. Translating it yields CASSFASGLYNEQFF.

The V call is TRBV5-1, the J call TRBJ2-2; 9 bases line up with TRBD1. This CDR3 is 15 amino acids long. Trimming removed 2 bases from V and 4 bases from J; junction bases left unmatched: 3. The germline CDR1 and CDR2 sequences are SGHRS and YFSETQ. The DNA of the CDR3 is TGCGCCAGCAGCTTCGGGACAGGGATCACCGGGGAGCTGTTTTTT. Translation: CASSFGTGITGELFF.

The chain uses TRBV11-2 and TRBJ1-2, with a weak D call TRBD1 (5 bases). Trimming removed 5 bases at V and 0 bases at J, with 10 bases between. The CDR3 sequence is 14 residues long. Germline values: CDR1 SGHAT, CDR2 FQNNGV. CDR3 nucleotides: TGTGCCAGCAGCAGACCGACAGCTAACTATGGCTACACCTTC. Protein product: CASSRPTANYGYTF. Supplemented by reference TRBV11-2 and TRBJ1-2, the full variable domain reads EAGVAQSPRYKIIEKRQSVAFWCNPISGHATLYWYQQILGQGPKLLIQFQNNGVVDDSQLPKDRFSAERLKGVDSTLKIQPAKLEDSAVYLCASSRPTANYGYTFGSGTRLTVV.

CDR3 in DNA: TGTGCCTGGAGCCAAGGTCAGGGGAATTCACCCCTCCACTTT. This translates into CAWSQGQGNSPLHF. This sequence joins TRBV30 and TRBJ1-6; D is possibly TRBD1 (6 bases). The germline CDR1 and CDR2 sequences are GTSNPN and SVGIG (reference sequence). The CDR3 consists of 14 residues. The V gene lost 3 bases and the J gene lost 7 bases, with 13 bases spanning the gap.